These T cell receptor beta chains were read from a single sample in a study of response to subunit inactivated influenza vaccine. Each CDR3 protein is one row after TCRdb ran MiXCR on the RT-PCR reads. Of 650,000 or so distinct CDR3 sequences listed, less than 15% are singletons. Material: PBMCs from blood, obtained roughly 15 days before vaccination. The receptors come from a man aged 45-65 years who received an inactivated influenza vaccine. CDR3s include the opening cysteine and the closing phenylalanine or tryptophan. D genes are given only for firm matches. Size tells how often a clone was seen (once, few, many) or the class of an expanded clone, and some rows leave it out.

j_call clone_size d_call v_call cdr3_aa cdr3_nt
TRBJ2-1 many NA TRBV28 CAGGGLPNNEQFF TGTGCCGGGGGGGGCCTTCCCAACAATGAGCAGTTCTTC
TRBJ2-1 NA TRBD2 TRBV5-1 CASSLGTSGSYYNEQFF TGCGCCAGCAGCCTTGGGACTAGCGGGAGTTACTACAATGAGCAGTTCTTC
TRBJ2-3 few NA TRBV7-3 CASSLRGITDTQYF TGTGCCAGCAGCTTAAGAGGGATCACAGATACGCAGTATTTT
TRBJ2-2 NA NA TRBV19 CASSIKHGNTGELFF TGTGCCAGTAGTATTAAACATGGGAACACCGGGGAGCTGTTTTTT
TRBJ2-7 few NA TRBV9 CASSLDLGPELEQYF TGTGCCAGCAGCCTAGACCTAGGTCCGGAGCTCGAGCAGTACTTC
TRBJ2-1 few TRBD2 TRBV4-3 CASSRDSSGGGDEQFF TGCGCCAGCAGCCGCGATTCCTCGGGAGGTGGGGATGAGCAGTTCTTC
TRBJ2-5 many NA TRBV24-1 CATSPVGGRETQYF TGTGCCACCAGTCCCGTGGGGGGCAGAGAGACCCAGTACTTC
TRBJ2-7 NA NA TRBV11-2 CASSSRDARSEQYF TGTGCCAGCAGCTCCCGGGACGCTAGGAGCGAGCAGTACTTC
TRBJ1-5 few NA TRBV7-2 CASSLRQLEPQHF TGTGCCAGCAGCTTACGACAGCTAGAGCCCCAGCATTTT
TRBJ1-1 NA NA TRBV20-1 CSANDNTEAFF TGCAGTGCTAATGATAACACTGAAGCTTTCTTT
TRBJ1-1 NA TRBD1 TRBV29-1 CSGGQVWSTEAFF TGCAGCGGGGGACAGGTCTGGAGCACTGAAGCTTTCTTT
TRBJ2-5 NA NA TRBV10-3 CAISETEIQETQYF TGTGCCATCAGTGAAACAGAAATTCAAGAGACCCAGTACTTC
TRBJ2-5 NA NA TRBV29-1 CSVDGYQETQYF TGCAGCGTGGACGGATACCAAGAGACCCAGTACTTC
TRBJ2-2 NA TRBD2 TRBV29-1 CSARGSGRAVTGELFF TGCAGCGCCCGCGGTAGCGGGAGGGCGGTCACCGGGGAGCTGTTTTTT
TRBJ2-5 NA NA TRBV30 CAWSALKKETQYF TGTGCCTGGAGTGCGCTTAAAAAAGAGACCCAGTACTTC